The entry below gives a single T cell receptor (beta chain) sequence along with its context. Its specificity is not known. TCRdb keeps only in-frame clones here, not all; method: immunoSEQ multiplex PCR. The table shows 2,500,000 or so clones, with around 90% occurring only once. This sample is drawn from a study of shared clonotypes between healthy human individuals. Study-wide background: Per donor, CD8 memory used one plate, CD8 naive used two, CD4 memory used three and CD4 naive used three.

Study-wide results and limits: Sampling covered nothing but blood. Tissue TCR repertoires likely differ from those found in blood.

The germline gives CDR1 PRHDT, CDR2 FYEKMQ (reference sequence). Trimming removed 5 bases at V and 4 bases at J, with 24 bases between. This CDR3 has 18 residues. Every donor, a Caucasian adult, lived in Nashville, Tennessee. The sample comprised naive CD4+ T cells from PBMCs. Subset meaning: CD45RA+ positively selected. This chain uses TRBV13 with TRBJ1-3; weak D call: TRBD1 (6 bases). This TCR came from a man younger than 30 in good health. Some clones in this sample may be carry-over from other donors' samples. DNA of the CDR3: TGTGCCAGCAGCGCTTCCGGGACACCAAAACGGGCCGGAAACACCATATATTTT. As protein: CASSASGTPKRAGNTIYF.